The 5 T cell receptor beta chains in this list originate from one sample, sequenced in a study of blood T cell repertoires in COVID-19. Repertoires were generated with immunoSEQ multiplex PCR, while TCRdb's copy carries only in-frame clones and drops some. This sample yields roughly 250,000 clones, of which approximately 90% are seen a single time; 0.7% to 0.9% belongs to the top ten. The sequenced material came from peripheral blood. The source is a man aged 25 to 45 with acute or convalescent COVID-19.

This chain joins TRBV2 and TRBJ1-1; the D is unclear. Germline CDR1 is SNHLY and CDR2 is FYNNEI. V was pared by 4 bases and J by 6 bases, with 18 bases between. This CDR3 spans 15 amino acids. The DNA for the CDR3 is TGTGCCAGCAGTGTACTGGGTCCGGGGTTATCTGAAGCTTTCTTT. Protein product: CASSVLGPGLSEAFF.

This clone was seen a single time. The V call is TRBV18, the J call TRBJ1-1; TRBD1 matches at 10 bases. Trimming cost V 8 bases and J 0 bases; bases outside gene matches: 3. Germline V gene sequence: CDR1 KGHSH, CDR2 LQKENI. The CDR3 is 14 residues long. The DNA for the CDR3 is TGTGCCAGCCTGGGACAGGGGATGAACACTGAAGCTTTCTTT. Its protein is CASLGQGMNTEAFF.

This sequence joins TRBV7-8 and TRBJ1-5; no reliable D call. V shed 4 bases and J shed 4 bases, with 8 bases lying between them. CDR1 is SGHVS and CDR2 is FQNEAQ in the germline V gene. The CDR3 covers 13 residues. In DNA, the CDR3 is TGTGCCAGCAGCTACAACACGAATCAGCCCCAGCATTTT. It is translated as CASSYNTNQPQHF.

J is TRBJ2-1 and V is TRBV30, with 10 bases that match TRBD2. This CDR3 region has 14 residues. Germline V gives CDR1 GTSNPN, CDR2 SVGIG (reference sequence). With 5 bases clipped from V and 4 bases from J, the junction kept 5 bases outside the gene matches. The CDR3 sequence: CAWGTSVNYNEQFF. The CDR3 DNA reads TGTGCCTGGGGGACTAGCGTAAATTACAATGAGCAGTTCTTC.

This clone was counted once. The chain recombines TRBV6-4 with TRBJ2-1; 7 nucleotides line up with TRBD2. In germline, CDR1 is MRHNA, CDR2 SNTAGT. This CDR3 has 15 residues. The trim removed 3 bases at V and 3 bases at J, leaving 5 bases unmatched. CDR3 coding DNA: TGTGCCAGCAGTGAGGCCAGCGGGATCTACAATGAGCAGTTCTTC. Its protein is CASSEASGIYNEQFF.